This is a list of T cell receptor beta chains from one sample in a study of post-analysis software for immune sequencing data. TCRdb reanalysed the PCR reads using MiXCR and keeps one entry per CDR3 protein. This sample has fewer than 850,000 distinct CDR3 sequences; about 45% occur once, and the top ten carry 4.9%. The sequenced sample was blood. These receptors all stem from a girl between 10 and 17 years old with multiple sclerosis. Each CDR3 is given with its conserved first and last residue. The D gene is left open where the match is weak. Clone size is shown for a subset of rows, as once, few, many or a class of expanded clone.

V	D	size	length	J	DNA	CDR3
TRBV12-3/TRBV12-4	NA	few	12	TRBJ2-3	TGTGCCAGCAGTTTTTACACAGATACGCAGTATTTT	CASSFYTDTQYF
TRBV11-2	TRBD2	few	17	TRBJ2-1	TGTGCCAGCAGCTCCACCCTGACTAGCGGGAACTACAATGAGCAGTTCTTC	CASSSTLTSGNYNEQFF
TRBV12-3/TRBV12-4	NA	NA	14	TRBJ2-3	TGTGCCAGCCACACGGGGCCTAGCCGGAATACGCAGTATTTT	CASHTGPSRNTQYF
TRBV20-1	TRBD2	few	15	TRBJ2-7	TGCAGTGCTAGATCACTAGCGGGAGGGCTAGGCGAGCAGTACTTC	CSARSLAGGLGEQYF
TRBV7-6	NA	few	13	TRBJ1-6	TGTGCCAGCAGCTTAGGCTATGGGGCACCCCTCCACTTT	CASSLGYGAPLHF
TRBV12-3/TRBV12-4	NA	few	16	TRBJ2-2	TGTGCCAGCAGCTCTCTCCGGCAGGGGCGGGCCGGGGAGCGGTTTTTT	CASSSLRQGRAGERFF
TRBV10-2	TRBD2	few	14	TRBJ2-1	TGCGCCAGCAGCGAGCGGGAGGGGGGGGATGAGCAGTTCTTC	CASSEREGGDEQFF
TRBV12-3/TRBV12-4	NA	NA	14	TRBJ2-5	TGTGTCAGCTCGCCAAACAGCGTACCGGAGACCCAGTACTTC	CVSSPNSVPETQYF
TRBV7-2	TRBD1	NA	16	TRBJ2-5	TGTGCCAGCAGCTCCTCTACAGGGGGCGGCGGGAAGACCCAGTACTTC	CASSSSTGGGGKTQYF
TRBV12-5	NA	NA	15	TRBJ2-4	TGTGCTAGTGCTATCAGGACAGTTACCAAAAACATTCAGTACTTC	CASAIRTVTKNIQYF
TRBV6-1	NA	few	15	TRBJ1-2	TGTGCCAGCAAGGGCGGAGGGACCTCTGGCCATGGCTACACCTTC	CASKGGGTSGHGYTF
TRBV24-1	NA	few	15	TRBJ1-5	TGTGCCACCAGTGAGGGGTTAGGCCCGAATCAGCCCCAGCATTTT	CATSEGLGPNQPQHF
TRBV7-9	NA	NA	15	TRBJ2-1	TGTGCCAGCAGCTTAGTGGTCGGGGGAAGCGGGCGGCAGTTCTTC	CASSLVVGGSGRQFF
TRBV3-1	NA	few	14	TRBJ2-2	TGTGCCAGCACTCGGGGGCCAAACACCGGGGAGCTGTTTTTT	CASTRGPNTGELFF
TRBV20-1	NA	few	12	TRBJ2-5	TGCAGTGCTTGGACAGCCGACGGGACCCAGTACTTC	CSAWTADGTQYF
TRBV2	NA	NA	16	TRBJ2-1	TGTGCCAGCAGTGATGCCAGGAGCGGACTCTACAATGAGCAGTTCTTC	CASSDARSGLYNEQFF
TRBV20-1	TRBD2	few	13	TRBJ2-7	TGCAGTGCCCTCGGACTAGCGGACTACGAGCAGTACTTC	CSALGLADYEQYF
TRBV12-3/TRBV12-4	TRBD2	NA	14	TRBJ2-7	TGTGCCAGCACCAGGACTAGCGGGACCCACGAGCAGTACTTC	CASTRTSGTHEQYF
TRBV20-1	NA	few	13	TRBJ1-2	TGCAGTGCTAGAGATTTGAGGGACTATGGCTACACCTTC	CSARDLRDYGYTF
TRBV6-2/TRBV6-3	NA	few	15	TRBJ1-2	TGTGCCAGCAGTTACTCGAGTACGGGGCTCTATGGCTACACCTTC	CASSYSSTGLYGYTF
TRBV4-3	TRBD1	NA	15	TRBJ2-7	TGCGCCAGCAGCCAAGGGGACAGGGGCTTCTACGAGCAGTACTTC	CASSQGDRGFYEQYF
TRBV7-2	NA	once	13	TRBJ1-5	TGTGCCAGCAGCGAACCCGGGAATCAGCCCCAGCATTTT	CASSEPGNQPQHF
TRBV7-2	NA	once	16	TRBJ2-5	TGTGCCAGCAGCCACGGCAGAGCGTGGGTGCTGGAGACCCAGTACTTC	CASSHGRAWVLETQYF
TRBV20-1	TRBD2	NA	13	TRBJ2-1	TGCAGTGCTAGAAAGGGACTAGCTATTGAGCAGTTCTTC	CSARKGLAIEQFF
TRBV3-1	NA	many	14	TRBJ2-2	TGTGCCAGCAGCCTCTCCCCGGGCACCGGGGAGCTGTTTTTT	CASSLSPGTGELFF
TRBV7-9	NA	NA	15	TRBJ2-1	TGTGCCAGCAGCTTAACTGAGCGTATCTACAATGAGCAGTTATTC	CASSLTERIYNEQLF
TRBV20-1	NA	NA	13	TRBJ2-3	TGCAGTGCTAGATGGCGGAGTTTCGATACGCAGTATTTT	CSARWRSFDTQYF
TRBV18	NA	NA	14	TRBJ1-1	TGTGCCAGCTCGCCAGACAGCCCGAGCACTGAAGCTTTCTTT	CASSPDSPSTEAFF
TRBV2	NA	NA	15	TRBJ2-7	TGTGCCAGCAGTGAAGAAATCCGAAAGGCTTACGAGCAGTACTTC	CASSEEIRKAYEQYF
TRBV20-1	NA	NA	13	TRBJ2-7	TGCAGTGCTAGACCTATTGGGGACCACGAGCAGTACTTC	CSARPIGDHEQYF
TRBV7-9	TRBD1	NA	16	TRBJ2-7	TGTGCCAGCAGCTTATCCTGGGACAGGGTATATGGCGAGCAGTACTTC	CASSLSWDRVYGEQYF
TRBV6-5	NA	NA	15	TRBJ1-5	TGTGCCAGCAGTTACTCAGGGATGGGCAATCAGCCCCAGCATTTT	CASSYSGMGNQPQHF
TRBV2	NA	NA	14	TRBJ2-1	TGTGCCAGTACGACAGATCCCTCCTACAATGAGCAGTTCTTC	CASTTDPSYNEQFF
TRBV4-1	TRBD1	NA	15	TRBJ1-1	TGCGCCAGCAGCCAAACCGACAGGGGGGACACTGAAGCTTTCTTT	CASSQTDRGDTEAFF
TRBV20-1	TRBD2	NA	14	TRBJ2-1	TGCAGTGCTAGCCTACTAGCGCCCCACAATGAGCAGTTCTTC	CSASLLAPHNEQFF
TRBV20-1	NA	once	12	TRBJ2-1	TGCAGTGCTAGAGATACTATCAATGAGCAGTTCTTC	CSARDTINEQFF
TRBV20-1	TRBD1	few	13	TRBJ1-1	TGCAGTGGCCCGGACAGGGGAAACACTGAAGCTTTCTTT	CSGPDRGNTEAFF
TRBV27	NA	few	15	TRBJ2-3	TGTGCCAGCAGTTTAGCCGTTCTCGGGAGAGATACGCAGTATTTT	CASSLAVLGRDTQYF
TRBV9	TRBD1	NA	15	TRBJ1-1	TGTGCCAGCAGCGTAGTTGGACAGGGGACCACTGAAGCTTTCTTT	CASSVVGQGTTEAFF
TRBV20-1	TRBD2	few	17	TRBJ2-7	TGCAGTGCCCATGCCGGACTAGCGGAGCCTCCAAGGTACGAGCAGTACTTC	CSAHAGLAEPPRYEQYF
TRBV12-3/TRBV12-4	NA	NA	10	TRBJ2-1	TGTGCCAGCGGGGCCAATGAGCAGTTCTTC	CASGANEQFF
TRBV29-1	NA	NA	15	TRBJ2-7	TGCAGCGCTGAAGAGGCGGGGAGCCCGAGGGACGAGCAGTACTTC	CSAEEAGSPRDEQYF
TRBV7-9	NA	few	14	TRBJ2-7	TGTGCCAGCAGCCCCCTCGGGGCCCTAAGCGAGCAGTACTTC	CASSPLGALSEQYF
TRBV5-1	NA	NA	12	TRBJ2-7	TGCGCCAGCAGCCGGACTTCCAATGAGCAGTACTTC	CASSRTSNEQYF
TRBV6-2/TRBV6-3	NA	once	13	TRBJ1-2	TGTGCCAGCAGTTACGAGCAGAGGAATGGCTACACCTTC	CASSYEQRNGYTF